Shown below are 9 T cell receptor beta chains from a single sample sequenced in a study of T cell responses to AZD1222 COVID-19 vaccine. Clones were sequenced by immunoSEQ multiplex PCR, and TCRdb holds only the in-frame ones, with some missing. The sample lists about 44,000 clones; 83% were seen once. Material: peripheral blood, obtained on day 0 of AZD1222 vaccination. The origin of the receptors is an adult in good health.

The CDR3: CATSDTGTSGSRGLGELFF. The CDR3 DNA sequence: TGTGCCACCAGTGATACCGGGACTAGCGGGAGTCGGGGGCTCGGGGAGCTGTTTTTT. V is TRBV24-1 and J is TRBJ2-2; 14 nucleotides line up with TRBD2. The V and J ends lost 3 bases and 7 bases, in that order; junction bases with no gene match: 12. The length of the CDR3 is 19 residues. Per germline, CDR1 KGHDR and CDR2 SFDVKD.

The V call is TRBV28, the J call TRBJ2-7; no reliable D call. Germline V gene sequence: CDR1 MDHEN, CDR2 SYDVKM. The length of the CDR3 is 13 residues. Trimming left V 3 bases short and J 4 bases short, with 10 bases between. The CDR3 sequence: CASSFGGEYEQYF. CDR3 sequence (DNA): TGTGCCAGCAGTTTCGGCGGTGAATACGAGCAGTACTTC.

This sequence joins TRBV9 and TRBJ1-2; 7 nucleotides align to TRBD1. Per the germline V gene, CDR1 is SGDLS and CDR2 is YYNGEE. The CDR3 is 16 amino acids. The V segment lost 3 bases and the J segment 6 bases; nucleotides outside the gene matches: 14. CDR3 sequence: CASSAYVPDRVHGYTF. Written as DNA, the CDR3 is TGTGCCAGCAGCGCATACGTTCCCGACAGGGTTCATGGCTACACCTTC.

This rearrangement joins TRBV19 to TRBJ1-1; D unclear. The CDR3 spans 12 residues. V was trimmed by 4 bases and J by 11 bases, leaving 14 bases between them. CDR1 LNHDA and CDR2 SQIVND come from the germline V gene (reference sequence). This chain's CDR3 is CASSNLARLAFF. The DNA for the CDR3 is TGTGCCAGTAGTAACCTAGCTCGGTTGGCTTTCTTT.

The V and J genes are TRBV9 and TRBJ2-7; D is possibly TRBD2 (6 bases). The CDR3 length is 15 residues. Germline CDR1 and CDR2: SGDLS and YYNGEE. V was cut by 4 bases and J by 0 bases, with 14 bases left in between. CDR3 loop: CASSLDYRGSYEQYF. CDR3 nucleotide sequence: TGTGCCAGCAGCTTGGACTACCGAGGCTCCTACGAGCAGTACTTC.

The V gene is TRBV5-1, the J gene TRBJ2-7, with 10 bases matching TRBD1. With 4 bases clipped from V and 5 bases from J, the junction kept 9 bases outside the gene matches. CDR3 size: 15 residues. Per the germline V gene, CDR1 is SGHRS and CDR2 is YFSETQ. CDR3 sequence: CASSLSRQGANEQYF. The CDR3 DNA sequence: TGCGCCAGCAGCCTCTCCCGACAGGGGGCTAACGAGCAGTACTTC.

This clone is a singleton in its sample. The chain uses TRBV5-1 and TRBJ2-7; TRBD1 matches 12 bases. Germline trimming cut 1 base from V and 5 bases from J; bases unmatched to any gene: 4. CDR1 is SGHRS and CDR2 is YFSETQ in the germline V gene. The CDR3 is 15 residues long. CDR3 DNA sequence: TGCGCCAGCAGCTTGCTCGGGACAGGGGGCGACGAGCAGTACTTC. It yields the protein CASSLLGTGGDEQYF.

The chain carries TRBV3-1 (or the pseudogene TRBV3-2) and TRBJ2-5, with D uncertain. This CDR3 contains 13 residues. Per germline, CDR1 LGHDT and CDR2 YNNKEL (reference sequence). V lost 1 base, J lost 3 bases, and 6 bases lay in between. The CDR3 DNA is TGTGCCAGCAGCCAAGGTCGGGAAGAGACCCAGTACTTC. Translating it yields CASSQGREETQYF.

V gene TRBV28 combines with J gene TRBJ2-1, with a possible D match to TRBD1 (6 bases). Germline V gives CDR1 MDHEN, CDR2 SYDVKM. CDR3 length: 14 residues. The germline V and J ends were trimmed by 6 bases and 2 bases, with 11 bases remaining between them. CDR3 nucleotide sequence: TGTGCCAGCAGAAAGGGGGTCACCTACAATGAGCAGTTCTTC. Protein product: CASRKGVTYNEQFF. The whole variable domain, remainder taken from reference TRBV28 and TRBJ2-1, is DVKVTQSSRYLVKRTGEKVFLECVQDMDHENMFWYRQDPGLGLRLIYFSYDVKMKEKGDIPEGYSVSREKKERFSLILESASTNQTSMYLCASRKGVTYNEQFFGPGTRLTVL.